This T cell receptor beta chain was observed in a study of cytomegalovirus exposure and HLA in healthy donors. On this clone: Antigen: not known.

PCR used 60 Vbeta primers and 13 Jbeta primers. Generated by immunoSEQ multiplex PCR, the TCRdb table keeps only in-frame clones and is missing some. The sample lists some 140,000 clones, 70% to 80% seen once, with 2% to 2.5% in the top ten. Germline V gene data show CDR1 as SQVTM and CDR2 as ANQGSEA. Unmatched junction bases numbered 3, after V lost 7 bases and J lost 1 base. The length of the CDR3 is 13 residues. Whole-study results and caveats: A classifier reportedly called cytomegalovirus status with high sensitivity and specificity. Among donors in an Asian-associated ancestry cluster, a later analysis reportedly found fewer N-insertions than the roughly 610-donor mean. Based on reports, TCR beta sequences accurately predicted HLA-A and HLA-B alleles for most subjects.

The chain recombines TRBV29-1 with TRBJ1-2; 10 bases map to TRBD1. The sequencing input was PBMCs. The receptor was isolated from a man aged 25-40 years in good health and CMV-seronegative. Here the CDR3 DNA reads TGCAGCGCCGGACAGGGGGTTAACTATGGCTACACCTTC. It is translated as CSAGQGVNYGYTF.